Listed below are T cell receptor beta chains from one sample, sequenced in a study of T cell repertoires in cytomegalovirus infection. TCRdb redid the calling of the reads with MiXCR, one entry per CDR3 protein. The sample has approximately 730,000 distinct CDR3 sequences; about 30% are singletons. No cognate antigen is known for these TCRs. Sequencing was performed on cultured PBMCs, taken from culture after CMV antigen stimulation. The receptors shown here come from a human donor in good health (CMV status not recorded). Some clones in this sample may be carry-over from other donors' samples. CDR3s include the opening cysteine and the closing phenylalanine or tryptophan. A D gene is named only where the DNA matches it firmly. Size tells how often a clone was seen (once, few, many) or the class of an expanded clone, and some rows leave it out.

TRBV2,TRBD1,NA,TRBJ2-7,13,CASSADRGYEQYF,TGTGCCAGCAGTGCTGACAGGGGCTACGAGCAGTACTTC
TRBV7-2,NA,NA,TRBJ1-2,15,CASSLAWSDLYGYTF,TGTGCCAGCAGCTTAGCGTGGTCAGACCTCTATGGCTACACCTTC
TRBV7-2,TRBD2,NA,TRBJ2-7,16,CASSLVSSGGRYEQYF,TGTGCCAGCAGCTTAGTTTCTAGCGGGGGGAGGTACGAGCAGTACTTC
TRBV5-8,NA,once,TRBJ1-1,11,CASSSLRDTPF,TGTGCCAGCAGCTCCTTACGGGACACCCCATTT
TRBV4-1,TRBD2,NA,TRBJ2-1,15,CASSLGPAGDNEQFF,TGCGCCAGCAGCCTCGGCCCAGCGGGGGACAATGAGCAGTTCTTC
TRBV4-1,NA,NA,TRBJ1-6,16,CASRLPRGRTNSPLHF,TGCGCCAGCCGCCTTCCCAGGGGCAGGACGAATTCACCCCTCCACTTT
TRBV6-1,NA,many,TRBJ2-3,15,CASSGPGLSTDTQYF,TGTGCCAGCAGCGGACCGGGACTGAGCACAGATACGCAGTATTTT
TRBV20-1,TRBD2,few,TRBJ2-5,16,CSARETSGGLQETQYF,TGCAGTGCTAGAGAGACTAGCGGGGGGCTACAAGAGACCCAGTACTTC
TRBV7-6,TRBD2,many,TRBJ2-7,13,CASVRGAGYEQYF,TGTGCCAGCGTGAGAGGAGCGGGGTACGAGCAGTACTTC
TRBV12-3/TRBV12-4,NA,many,TRBJ2-3,12,CASSPNPDTQYF,TGTGCCAGCAGCCCAAACCCAGATACGCAGTATTTT
TRBV7-2,NA,many,TRBJ1-4,17,CASSPSGRGSGYEKLFF,TGTGCCAGCAGCCCCTCAGGGCGGGGCTCGGGTTATGAAAAACTGTTTTTT
TRBV12-5,TRBD2,NA,TRBJ2-1,20,CASAKGPGGSLAFGNNEQFF,TGTGCTAGTGCCAAAGGCCCGGGCGGGAGCTTAGCATTCGGCAACAATGAGCAGTTCTTC
TRBV10-2,TRBD2,NA,TRBJ2-5,13,CASCSGSSETQYF,TGCGCCAGTTGTAGCGGGAGTTCGGAGACCCAGTACTTC
TRBV19,NA,NA,TRBJ1-4,16,CASSRTRSATNEKLFF,TGTGCCAGTAGTCGGACAAGATCCGCAACTAATGAAAAACTGTTTTTT
TRBV19,NA,few,TRBJ1-1,12,CASGEGDTEAFF,TGTGCCAGTGGGGAGGGCGACACTGAAGCTTTCTTT
TRBV12-3/TRBV12-4,TRBD1,NA,TRBJ1-2,15,CASSSGTGASYGYTF,TGTGCCAGCTCATCGGGTACAGGGGCTTCCTATGGCTACACCTTC
TRBV12-3/TRBV12-4,NA,few,TRBJ2-5,12,CASSRGTETQYF,TGTGCCAGCAGTCGGGGGACAGAGACCCAGTACTTC
TRBV15,TRBD2,NA,TRBJ2-3,18,CATSPERGRLARGDTQYF,TGTGCCACCAGCCCAGAGAGGGGGAGACTAGCGAGGGGAGATACGCAGTATTTT
TRBV7-9,NA,few,TRBJ1-4,16,CASSFRSNWGNEKLFF,TGTGCCAGCAGCTTTCGCTCCAACTGGGGTAATGAAAAACTGTTTTTT
TRBV12-5,NA,few,TRBJ2-3,13,CASGLGRADTQYF,TGTGCTAGTGGTTTAGGCAGGGCAGATACGCAGTATTTT
TRBV5-6,NA,once,TRBJ1-1,14,CASSLFFRRTEAFF,TGTGCCAGCAGCTTGTTTTTTAGGAGGACTGAAGCTTTCTTT
TRBV5-1,NA,NA,TRBJ2-7,11,CASSYPGHVVF,TGCGCCAGCAGCTACCCGGGACACGTCGTATTC
TRBV20-1,NA,few,TRBJ2-3,13,CSVQRVGGDTQYF,TGCAGTGTTCAGAGGGTCGGGGGTGATACGCAGTATTTT
TRBV10-3,TRBD2,NA,TRBJ2-1,16,CAAKLAGGISYNEQFF,TGTGCCGCAAAACTAGCGGGGGGTATCTCCTACAATGAGCAGTTCTTC
TRBV7-2,NA,many,TRBJ1-4,15,CASSLGGGFVEKLFF,TGTGCCAGCAGCTTAGGGGGGGGATTTGTTGAAAAACTGTTTTTT
TRBV7-2,TRBD1,many,TRBJ1-3,15,CASSLARGGLNTIYF,TGTGCCAGCAGCTTGGCCAGGGGGGGCTTAAACACCATATATTTT
TRBV7-2,NA,many,TRBJ1-6,16,CASSPPGGLGNSPLHF,TGTGCCAGCAGCCCCCCCGGGGGGCTGGGGAATTCACCCCTCCACTTT
TRBV6-1,NA,few,TRBJ1-2,12,CASSWGADGYTF,TGTGCCAGCAGTTGGGGGGCGGATGGCTACACCTTC
TRBV7-2,NA,NA,TRBJ2-2,15,CASSLQRAGTGELFF,TGTGCCAGCAGCTTACAGCGGGCGGGCACCGGGGAGCTGTTTTTT
TRBV12-3/TRBV12-4,NA,few,TRBJ1-1,18,CASSRPFDPTKGDTEAFF,TGTGCCAGCAGCCGTCCTTTTGATCCAACTAAGGGGGACACTGAAGCTTTCTTT
TRBV5-6,TRBD2,NA,TRBJ2-5,15,CASSLWGGGRETQYF,TGTGCCAGCAGCTTGTGGGGGGGAGGCCGAGAGACCCAGTACTTC
TRBV7-2,NA,few,TRBJ1-6,15,CASSLIRLSNSPLHF,TGTGCCAGCAGCTTAATACGGCTGAGCAATTCACCCCTCCACTTT
TRBV4-1,NA,few,TRBJ2-1,16,CASSLGTGTDGIEQFF,TGCGCCAGCAGCCTTGGGACCGGGACTGACGGAATTGAGCAGTTCTTC
TRBV4-3,NA,few,TRBJ1-1,16,CASSQEGGTMNTEAFF,TGCGCCAGCAGCCAAGAAGGTGGGACCATGAACACTGAAGCTTTCTTT
TRBV7-2,NA,many,TRBJ2-1,12,CASSLTGTLWFF,TGTGCCAGCAGCTTAACAGGCACGCTTTGGTTCTTC
TRBV5-1,TRBD1,NA,TRBJ2-7,16,CASSLRGQLASGAQYF,TGCGCCAGCAGCTTGAGGGGACAGCTCGCCTCGGGTGCGCAGTACTTC
TRBV12-3/TRBV12-4,TRBD2,few,TRBJ2-4,18,CASSPPLAGGPTKNIQYF,TGTGCCAGCAGTCCCCCACTAGCGGGAGGCCCAACCAAAAACATTCAGTACTTC
TRBV27,TRBD1,NA,TRBJ1-4,20,CASSYKPGQGTPDYNEKLFF,TGTGCCAGCAGTTACAAACCGGGACAGGGAACCCCAGATTATAATGAAAAACTGTTTTTT
TRBV3-1,NA,few,TRBJ1-3,16,CASTGQNYLSGNTIYF,TGTGCCAGCACCGGACAGAACTATCTCTCTGGAAACACCATATATTTT